This T cell receptor beta chain was observed in a study of shared clonotypes between healthy human individuals. The V end lost 1 base, the J end lost 8 bases, and 5 bases lay between the germline ends. This CDR3 is built from 12 residues. Germline CDR1 reads SGHDN; CDR2 reads FVKESK. Here immunoSEQ multiplex PCR was the method, and the copy in TCRdb shows in-frame clones only, minus some. The table lists about 560,000 clones, roughly 72% of them singletons. This sequence joins TRBV14 and TRBJ2-2; no clear D gene. Sequencing was carried out using PBMCs. The receptor comes from a middle-aged woman in good health. Some clones in this sample may be carry-over from other donors' samples. The CDR3 region is CASSQGDGELFF. The CDR3 coding sequence is TGTGCCAGCAGCCAAGGGGATGGGGAGCTGTTTTTT. The full variable domain, completed using reference TRBV14 and TRBJ2-2, is EAGVTQFPSHSVIEKGQTVTLRCDPISGHDNLYWYRRVMGKEIKFLLHFVKESKQDESGMPNNRFLAERTGGTYSTLKVQPAELEDSGVYFCASSQGDGELFFGEGSRLTVL.